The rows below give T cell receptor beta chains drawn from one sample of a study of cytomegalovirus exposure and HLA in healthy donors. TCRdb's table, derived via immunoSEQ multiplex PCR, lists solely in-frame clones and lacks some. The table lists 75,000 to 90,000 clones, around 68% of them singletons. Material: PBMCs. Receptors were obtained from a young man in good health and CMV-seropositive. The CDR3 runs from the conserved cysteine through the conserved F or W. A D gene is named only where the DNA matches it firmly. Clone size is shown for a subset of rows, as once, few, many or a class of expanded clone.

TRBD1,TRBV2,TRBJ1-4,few,CASSEKGGEEKLFF,TGTGCCAGCAGTGAAAAAGGGGGCGAGGAAAAACTGTTTTTT
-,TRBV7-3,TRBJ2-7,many,CASSLTGGSSYEQYF,TGTGCCAGCAGCTTAACTGGGGGGAGCTCCTACGAGCAGTACTTC
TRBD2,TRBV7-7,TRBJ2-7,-,CASSLAGGEQYF,TGTGCTAGCAGCTTAGCGGGGGGGGAGCAGTACTTC
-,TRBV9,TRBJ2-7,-,CASSVATGGAVYEQYF,TGTGCCAGCAGCGTAGCTACAGGGGGGGCCGTCTACGAGCAGTACTTC
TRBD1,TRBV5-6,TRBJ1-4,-,CASSPDRAGQKLFF,TGTGCCAGCAGCCCGGACAGGGCAGGGCAAAAACTGTTTTTT
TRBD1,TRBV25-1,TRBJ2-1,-,CASSSPGQGNEQFF,TGTGCCAGCAGCTCCCCGGGACAGGGAAATGAGCAGTTCTTC
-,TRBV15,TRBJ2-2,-,CATRRGGGGGIGELFF,TGTGCCACCCGTCGAGGCGGGGGCGGGGGTATTGGGGAGCTGTTTTTT
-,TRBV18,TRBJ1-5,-,CASSPPGGVNQPQHF,TGTGCCAGCTCACCACCAGGAGGGGTCAATCAGCCCCAGCATTTT
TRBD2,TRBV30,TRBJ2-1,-,CAWTDPGLAGGISYNEQFF,TGTGCCTGGACCGATCCAGGACTAGCGGGGGGAATCTCCTACAATGAGCAGTTCTTC
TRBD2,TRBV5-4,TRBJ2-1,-,CASSLGLAEIYNEQFF,TGTGCCAGCAGCTTGGGTCTAGCGGAGATCTACAATGAGCAGTTCTTC
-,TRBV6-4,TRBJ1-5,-,CASSEGDNQPQHF,TGTGCCAGCAGTGAAGGGGACAATCAGCCCCAGCATTTT
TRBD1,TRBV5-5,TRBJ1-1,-,CASSPGTGSNTEAFF,TGTGCCAGCAGCCCGGGGACAGGGTCCAACACTGAAGCTTTCTTT
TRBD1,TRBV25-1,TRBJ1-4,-,CASSEWGTGPSKLFF,TGTGCCAGCAGTGAATGGGGGACAGGACCTAGCAAACTGTTTTTT
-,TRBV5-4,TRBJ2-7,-,CASASSYEQYF,TGTGCCAGCGCGTCCTCCTACGAGCAGTACTTC
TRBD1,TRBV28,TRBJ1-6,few,CASSLSGTALSPLHF,TGTGCCAGCAGTTTAAGTGGGACAGCACTTTCACCCCTCCACTTT
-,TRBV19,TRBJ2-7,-,CASSIPRAPSYEQYF,TGTGCCAGTAGTATTCCCAGGGCACCCTCCTACGAGCAGTACTTC
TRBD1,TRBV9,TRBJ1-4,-,CASSASGTDNEKLFF,TGTGCCAGCAGCGCATCCGGGACAGACAATGAAAAACTGTTTTTT
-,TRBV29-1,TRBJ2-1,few,CSTLAHAASSYNEQFF,TGCAGCACCCTCGCCCACGCAGCGAGCTCCTACAATGAGCAGTTCTTC
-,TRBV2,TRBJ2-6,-,CASSVGASGANVLTF,TGTGCCAGCAGTGTTGGAGCCTCTGGGGCCAACGTCCTGACTTTC
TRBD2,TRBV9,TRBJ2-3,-,CASSDKRLAGTDTQYF,TGTGCCAGCAGCGACAAGCGACTAGCGGGAACTGATACGCAGTATTTT
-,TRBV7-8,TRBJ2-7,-,CASSPRTWMEGEQYF,TGTGCCAGCAGCCCTCGGACTTGGATGGAGGGCGAGCAGTACTTC
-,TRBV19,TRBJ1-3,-,CASSTPGVSSGNTIYF,TGTGCCAGTAGTACCCCGGGGGTCTCCTCTGGAAACACCATATATTTT
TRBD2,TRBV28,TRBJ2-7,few,CASRTGTSGYEQYF,TGTGCCAGCAGAACCGGGACTAGCGGTTACGAGCAGTACTTC
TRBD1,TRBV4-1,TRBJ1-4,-,CASSLGQGNEKLFF,TGCGCCAGCAGCCTCGGACAGGGAAATGAAAAACTGTTTTTT
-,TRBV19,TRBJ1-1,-,CASSIGAENTEAFF,TGTGCCAGTAGTATAGGAGCGGAGAACACTGAAGCTTTCTTT
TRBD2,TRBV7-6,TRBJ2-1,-,CASSLALIGGGRALSEQFF,TGTGCCAGCAGCTTAGCGCTAATAGGGGGCGGGAGGGCGCTCAGTGAGCAGTTCTTC
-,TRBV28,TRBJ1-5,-,CASLRAGQPQNF,TGTGCCAGCCTCAGGGCAGGGCAGCCCCAGAATTTT
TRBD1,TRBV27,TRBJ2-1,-,CASSFGTGGNEQFF,TGTGCTAGCAGTTTCGGGACAGGAGGCAATGAGCAGTTCTTC
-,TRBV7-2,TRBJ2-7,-,CASSSQGYEQYF,TGTGCCAGCAGCTCCCAGGGCTACGAGCAGTACTTC
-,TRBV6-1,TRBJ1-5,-,CASSEAPGGREGQPQHF,TGTGCCAGCAGTGAAGCCCCTGGGGGGAGGGAGGGTCAGCCCCAGCATTTT
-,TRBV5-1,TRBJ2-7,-,CASSLVWAETPYEQYF,TGCGCCAGCAGCTTGGTATGGGCAGAGACCCCCTACGAGCAGTACTTC
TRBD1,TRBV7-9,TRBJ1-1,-,CASSPGQGETEAFF,TGTGCCAGCAGCCCGGGACAGGGAGAAACTGAAGCTTTCTTT